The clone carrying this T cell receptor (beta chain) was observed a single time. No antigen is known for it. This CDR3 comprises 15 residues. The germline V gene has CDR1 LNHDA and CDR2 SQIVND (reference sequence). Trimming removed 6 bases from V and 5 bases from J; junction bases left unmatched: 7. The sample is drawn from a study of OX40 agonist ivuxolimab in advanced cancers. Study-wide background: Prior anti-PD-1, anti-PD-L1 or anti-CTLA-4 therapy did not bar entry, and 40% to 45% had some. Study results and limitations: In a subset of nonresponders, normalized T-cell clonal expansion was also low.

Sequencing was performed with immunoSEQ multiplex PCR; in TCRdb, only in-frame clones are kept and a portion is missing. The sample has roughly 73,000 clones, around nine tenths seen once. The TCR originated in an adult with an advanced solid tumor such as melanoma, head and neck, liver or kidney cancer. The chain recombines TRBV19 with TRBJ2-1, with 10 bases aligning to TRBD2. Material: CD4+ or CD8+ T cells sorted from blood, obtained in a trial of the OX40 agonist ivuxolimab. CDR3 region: CASSGRTSGHNEQFF. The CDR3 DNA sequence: TGTGCCAGTAGCGGCCGGACTAGCGGCCACAATGAGCAGTTCTTC.